This entry concerns a single TCR beta chain. Its antigen remains unidentified. This sample was taken from a study of post-analysis software for immune sequencing data. Overall study findings and caveats: Controls had significantly higher normalized Chao1 diversity than multiple sclerosis patients.

Unique molecular identifiers had been added to the TCR beta cDNA libraries. T cells numbering roughly 1 to 10 million yielded cDNA molecules that totaled roughly 500,000. TCRdb re-derived calls from the PCR reads in MiXCR, one entry per CDR3 protein. The sample has hundreds of thousands of distinct CDR3 sequences; over 45% are singletons. The sequence was collected from a girl aged 2-15 years with multiple sclerosis. Material: blood.

The CDR3, as DNA: TGTGCCACCAGACCCCTTGGGACAGGGAAAGGCTACACCTTC. It encodes CATRPLGTGKGYTF. The V call is TRBV15, the J call TRBJ1-2; TRBD1 aligns across 9 bases. Trimming cost V 6 bases and J 8 bases; bases outside gene matches: 10. The germline CDR1 and CDR2 sequences are LNHNV and YYDKDF (reference sequence). There are 14 residues in the CDR3.